The rows below give T cell receptor beta chains drawn from one sample of a study of regulatory T cells in long-lasting Graves disease. A single record per CDR3 protein comes from TCRdb applying MiXCR to the multiplex PCR reads. The data show 550,000 to 600,000 distinct CDR3 sequences, around 15% seen once. This same sample was also taken into another study, of T cells in Graves' hyperthyroidism and ophthalmopathy.

The source was peripheral blood mononuclear cells (PBMCs), collected at new diagnosis, from a patient treated with antithyroid drugs. All receptors come from a man younger than 35 with Graves disease. Each CDR3 is given without its conserved first and last residue. D genes are given only for firm matches.

>TRBJ2-1|.|TRBV28
ASSLRLHGHNEQF
>TRBJ2-5|.|TRBV2
ASGRAPGYETQY
>TRBJ2-5|.|TRBV2
ASSRFPQETQY
>TRBJ2-3|.|TRBV9
ASSVRDTQY
>TRBJ2-1|.|TRBV3-1
ASSQVGTSDEQF
>TRBJ2-2|TRBD2|TRBV7-9
ASSFGTSGTGELF
>TRBJ2-5|TRBD2|TRBV12-3/TRBV12-4
ASSPTSQTQY
>TRBJ1-1|.|TRBV7-9
ASSLRQGQNTEAF
>TRBJ2-5|.|TRBV29-1
SVAQGPRETQY
>TRBJ2-1|.|TRBV6-2/TRBV6-3
ASRRQGSGAYNEQF
>TRBJ1-4|.|TRBV6-2/TRBV6-3
ASMGTTNGKLF
>TRBJ2-3|.|TRBV18
ASSPPSGGADTQY
>TRBJ2-2|.|TRBV29-1
SAGGQMSGELF
>TRBJ2-5|TRBD2|TRBV29-1
SGGGSPGTQY
>TRBJ2-3|TRBD2|TRBV12-3/TRBV12-4
ASSLGGRAGTDTQY
>TRBJ2-1|TRBD2|TRBV6-2/TRBV6-3
ASSHPGLAGVNEQF
>TRBJ2-7|TRBD1|TRBV5-1
ASSSRGQGITYEQY
>TRBJ1-5|.|TRBV10-3
AISERQGTGQPQH
>TRBJ2-5|TRBD1|TRBV27
ASSSVPGQGRGETQY
>TRBJ2-1|.|TRBV30
AWSREGNEQF
>TRBJ1-2|.|TRBV11-2
ASSHEGLNGYT
>TRBJ1-4|.|TRBV7-3
ASSSPGQGEKLF
>TRBJ2-1|.|TRBV27
ASSPQTRLPRDEQF
>TRBJ1-2|TRBD1|TRBV20-1
SARDHRGAVYGYT
>TRBJ1-6|TRBD1|TRBV10-3
AISDDRGRTNSPLH
>TRBJ2-2|.|TRBV6-1
AIVEQGFGGELF
>TRBJ1-4|TRBD1|TRBV18
ASSADRSNEKLF
>TRBJ2-3|.|TRBV20-1
SARIARGTDTQY
>TRBJ2-5|.|TRBV6-9
ASSYAYRGGETQY
>TRBJ2-7|.|TRBV12-3/TRBV12-4
ASSLEGSVYEQY
>TRBJ1-2|.|TRBV3-1
ASSLYRNYGYT
>TRBJ2-3|.|TRBV3-1
ASSPTGPGGDTQY
>TRBJ1-2|.|TRBV18
ASSRGQQVYGYT
>TRBJ1-5|.|TRBV19
ASRESGQGNQPQH
>TRBJ1-1|.|TRBV20-1
SARDHRLGIMNTEAF
>TRBJ2-3|.|TRBV20-1
SARDPGPDTQY
>TRBJ2-3|TRBD2|TRBV5-5
ASSPKAGTSGSTDTQY
>TRBJ2-7|.|TRBV28
ASSRPPGGQY
>TRBJ2-1|TRBD2|TRBV5-5
ASQTSGSYEQF
>TRBJ1-2|.|TRBV29-1
SVEGWNYGYT
>TRBJ1-6|TRBD1|TRBV19
ASSMDRGRGPLH
>TRBJ2-1|TRBD2|TRBV2
ASSNGLANEQF
>TRBJ2-7|TRBD2|TRBV20-1
SALTSDSYEQY
>TRBJ1-2|TRBD1|TRBV30
ARRQGDGYT
>TRBJ2-5|TRBD1|TRBV29-1
SVDNRQGFQETQY
>TRBJ2-3|.|TRBV30
AWSSTGGTDTQY